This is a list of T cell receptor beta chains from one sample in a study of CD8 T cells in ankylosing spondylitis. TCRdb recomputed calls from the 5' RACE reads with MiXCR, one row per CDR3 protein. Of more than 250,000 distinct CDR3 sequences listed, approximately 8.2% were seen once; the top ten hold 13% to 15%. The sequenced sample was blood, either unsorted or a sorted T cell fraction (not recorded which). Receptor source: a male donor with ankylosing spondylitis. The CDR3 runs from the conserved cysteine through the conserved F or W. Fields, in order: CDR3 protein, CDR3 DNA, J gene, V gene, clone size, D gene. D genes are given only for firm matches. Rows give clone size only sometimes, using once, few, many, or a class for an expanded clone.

CSASYSLAGGEQFF | TGCAGTGCTAGCTACAGCCTAGCGGGAGGTGAGCAGTTCTTC | TRBJ2-1 | TRBV20-1 | many | TRBD2
CASQVGPGQEKLFF | TGCGCCAGTCAAGTTGGGCCCGGGCAGGAAAAACTGTTTTTT | TRBJ1-4 | TRBV5-1 | few | .
CASSVETGVAPYGYTF | TGTGCCAGCAGCGTAGAGACAGGGGTCGCCCCTTATGGCTACACCTTC | TRBJ1-2 | TRBV9 | . | TRBD1
CASSGPPTRGISDEQYF | TGTGCCAGCAGCGGGCCTCCAACCAGGGGGATAAGCGACGAGCAGTACTTC | TRBJ2-7 | TRBV28 | . | TRBD1
CASSQGLAVNTGELFF | TGTGCCAGCAGTCAGGGACTAGCGGTAAACACCGGGGAGCTGTTTTTT | TRBJ2-2 | TRBV28 | many | TRBD2
CASSQVSVGGLIPNEQYF | TGTGCCAGCAGCCAAGTTTCGGTTGGAGGGCTTATCCCCAACGAGCAGTACTTC | TRBJ2-7 | TRBV4-2 | few | .
CASSTPPLNYGYTF | TGTGCCAGCAGCACCCCTCCCCTCAACTATGGCTACACCTTC | TRBJ1-2 | TRBV12-3/TRBV12-4 | . | .
CAISRLAGEENEQFF | TGTGCCATCAGTAGACTAGCGGGAGAAGAAAATGAGCAGTTCTTC | TRBJ2-1 | TRBV10-3 | many | TRBD2
CASRQARRDSPLHF | TGCGCCAGCAGACAAGCCCGAAGGGATTCACCCCTCCACTTT | TRBJ1-6 | TRBV5-1 | . | .
CASWLAGEQYF | TGTGCCAGTTGGCTAGCGGGTGAGCAGTACTTC | TRBJ2-7 | TRBV28 | many | TRBD2
CATSALGASGNSRETQYF | TGTGCCACCAGTGCCCTGGGGGCTAGCGGGAATTCTCGAGAGACCCAGTACTTC | TRBJ2-5 | TRBV24-1 | . | TRBD2
CSASRTGHGYTF | TGCAGTGCTTCAAGGACAGGGCATGGCTACACCTTC | TRBJ1-2 | TRBV20-1 | few | TRBD1
CAWSAGGDSPLHF | TGTGCCTGGAGTGCAGGAGGGGATTCACCCCTCCACTTT | TRBJ1-6 | TRBV30 | few | .
CASRDRDAYEQYF | TGTGCCAGCAGAGACCGGGACGCCTACGAGCAGTACTTC | TRBJ2-7 | TRBV6-1 | . | .
CASSLSMKGDGQPQHF | TGTGCCAGCAGCTTATCGATGAAAGGTGACGGTCAGCCCCAGCATTTT | TRBJ1-5 | TRBV7-9 | many | .
CAISEHLEGYTF | TGTGCCATCAGTGAACATTTGGAAGGCTACACCTTC | TRBJ1-2 | TRBV10-3 | few | .
CAIQTGASTDTQYF | TGTGCCATCCAGACAGGGGCTAGCACAGATACGCAGTATTTT | TRBJ2-3 | TRBV28 | . | TRBD1
CATSTSGRTDTQYF | TGTGCCACCAGTACTAGCGGGAGAACAGATACGCAGTATTTT | TRBJ2-3 | TRBV24-1 | few | TRBD2
CASSLGGVPQFF | TGTGCCAGCAGCTTAGGCGGGGTCCCTCAGTTCTTC | TRBJ2-1 | TRBV7-9 | few | .
CASSLDGKQYF | TGTGCCAGCAGTTTAGATGGGAAGCAGTACTTC | TRBJ2-7 | TRBV27 | . | .
CASSLVEGINEQFF | TGCGCCAGCAGCTTGGTCGAGGGGATCAATGAGCAGTTCTTC | TRBJ2-1 | TRBV5-1 | few | .
CASSLTRGLSGNEQFF | TGTGCCAGCAGCTTGACCAGGGGGCTTTCGGGCAATGAGCAGTTCTTC | TRBJ2-1 | TRBV5-5 | many | TRBD1
CASSLEGQMNTEAFF | TGCGCCAGCAGCTTGGAGGGACAGATGAACACTGAAGCTTTCTTT | TRBJ1-1 | TRBV5-1 | . | TRBD1
CASNPDSAAVWNEQFF | TGTGCCAGCAACCCCGACTCGGCAGCGGTATGGAATGAGCAGTTCTTC | TRBJ2-1 | TRBV9 | few | .
CASSPTGDPYEQYF | TGTGCCAGCAGCCCGACAGGGGACCCCTACGAGCAGTACTTC | TRBJ2-7 | TRBV7-9 | . | TRBD1
CASSQDLGRNEKLFF | TGCGCCAGCAGCCAAGACCTCGGTCGAAATGAAAAACTGTTTTTT | TRBJ1-4 | TRBV4-3 | . | .
CASSLDRVADNEQFF | TGCGCCAGCAGCCTCGACAGGGTGGCCGACAATGAGCAGTTCTTC | TRBJ2-1 | TRBV5-1 | many | TRBD1
CSVEDQRGPREQYF | TGCAGCGTTGAAGATCAGCGGGGCCCCCGCGAGCAGTACTTC | TRBJ2-7 | TRBV29-1 | few | TRBD2
CASSLQGLAGITDTQYF | TGCGCCAGCAGCTTACAAGGACTAGCGGGGATCACAGATACGCAGTATTTT | TRBJ2-3 | TRBV5-1 | many | TRBD2
CASSADSTEETQYF | TGTGCCAGCAGCGCGGACTCGACTGAAGAGACCCAGTACTTC | TRBJ2-5 | TRBV9 | . | .
CASSSGTKNTGELFF | TGTGCCAGCAGCTCCGGGACAAAGAACACCGGGGAGCTGTTTTTT | TRBJ2-2 | TRBV6-2/TRBV6-3 | many | .
CASSPIGIEKLFF | TGTGCCAGCTCACCAATTGGGATTGAAAAACTGTTTTTT | TRBJ1-4 | TRBV18 | many | .
CASSLVLAGGAVYEQFF | TGCGCCAGCAGCTTGGTACTAGCGGGAGGGGCCGTCTATGAGCAGTTCTTC | TRBJ2-1 | TRBV5-1 | few | TRBD2
CASSLHDSRHATNEKLFF | TGTGCCAGCAGCCTCCATGACAGCCGACACGCAACTAATGAAAAACTGTTTTTT | TRBJ1-4 | TRBV2 | . | .
CTGTSGPYNEQFF | TGCACCGGAACTAGCGGACCGTACAATGAGCAGTTCTTC | TRBJ2-1 | TRBV29-1 | many | TRBD2
CASSLSAYEQFF | TGTGCCAGCAGCTTGTCCGCCTATGAGCAGTTCTTC | TRBJ2-1 | TRBV7-6 | many | .